These T cell receptor beta chains were read from a single sample in a study of cytomegalovirus exposure and HLA in healthy donors. Sequencing was performed with immunoSEQ multiplex PCR; in TCRdb, only in-frame clones are kept and a portion is missing. Of over 85,000 clones listed, approximately 77% were seen once; the top ten hold 8.5% to 10%. The material sequenced was PBMCs. Receptors originate from a male donor in good health and CMV-seropositive. Each CDR3 is given with its conserved first and last residue. Fields, in order: clone size, V gene, J gene, D gene, CDR3 protein, CDR3 DNA. The D gene is left open where the match is weak. The size entry is marked missing in some rows and otherwise reads once, few, many or a size class.

.	TRBV9	TRBJ2-1	TRBD2	CASSVPIRQREGHEQFF	TGTGCCAGCAGCGTCCCCATAAGACAGCGGGAGGGCCATGAGCAGTTCTTC
.	TRBV2	TRBJ2-7	TRBD2	CASRVAGGTYEQYF	TGTGCCAGCAGGGTAGCGGGGGGGACCTACGAGCAGTACTTC
.	TRBV7-2	TRBJ2-6	.	CASSLDQGYGANVLTF	TGTGCCAGCAGCTTAGATCAGGGGTATGGGGCCAACGTCCTGACTTTC
.	TRBV4-2	TRBJ2-2	TRBD1	CAGSQEGGSVMTGELFF	TGTGCCGGCAGCCAAGAAGGGGGCAGCGTTATGACCGGGGAGCTGTTTTTT
.	TRBV9	TRBJ1-3	TRBD1	CASSGDRLGNTIYF	TGTGCCAGCAGCGGGGACAGACTTGGAAACACCATATATTTT
.	TRBV6-6	TRBJ2-4	TRBD1	CASRSLTQGAGNSQYF	TGTGCCAGCAGATCCTTGACACAGGGGGCTGGAAACAGTCAGTACTTC
.	TRBV28	TRBJ2-7	.	CASSSSGKGEQYF	TGTGCCAGCAGTTCTTCAGGGAAAGGCGAGCAGTACTTC
few	TRBV19	TRBJ2-5	TRBD2	CASSIGPPGLAGAPGTQYF	TGTGCCAGTAGTATCGGGCCTCCGGGACTAGCGGGAGCCCCAGGGACCCAGTACTTC
.	TRBV27	TRBJ1-5	.	CASSLRVPEHF	TGTGCCAGCAGTCTCCGGGTCCCGGAGCATTTT
.	TRBV11-2	TRBJ1-3	.	CASSWTLTHSGNTIYF	TGTGCCAGCAGCTGGACACTTACCCACTCTGGAAACACCATATATTTT
.	TRBV2	TRBJ2-5	.	CASSGGVETQYF	TGTGCCAGCAGTGGGGGGGTAGAGACCCAGTACTTC
.	TRBV19	TRBJ2-6	TRBD1	CASSPDRAGANGLTF	TGTGCCAGTAGCCCCGACAGGGCTGGGGCCAACGGCCTGACTTTC
.	TRBV28	TRBJ1-1	TRBD1	CASKTPGGGTEAFF	TGTGCCAGCAAAACCCCAGGGGGCGGAACTGAAGCTTTCTTT
few	TRBV6-1	TRBJ1-1	.	CASNPGPRGTEAFF	TGTGCCAGCAACCCCGGCCCTCGGGGGACTGAAGCTTTCTTT
.	TRBV7-2	TRBJ1-2	.	CASSEGGAAFRGYTF	TGTGCCAGCAGCGAGGGGGGGGCCGCCTTTAGAGGCTACACCTTC
.	TRBV27	TRBJ2-7	.	CASSQTRDNPREQYF	TGTGCCAGCAGCCAAACTCGGGACAACCCGAGGGAGCAGTACTTC
.	TRBV5-4	TRBJ2-7	TRBD2	CASSLRTSGYEQYF	TGTGCCAGCAGCTTGCGGACTAGCGGCTACGAGCAGTACTTC
once	TRBV11-2	TRBJ2-7	.	CASRGAAREQYF	TGTGCCAGCAGGGGGGCAGCCAGGGAGCAGTACTTC
.	TRBV29-1	TRBJ2-5	.	CSGSGTSLSQETQYF	TGCAGCGGTTCCGGGACATCCCTCTCCCAAGAGACCCAGTACTTC
.	TRBV6-1	TRBJ2-1	TRBD2	CASSEQPGLASYNEQFF	TGTGCCAGCAGTGAACAACCGGGACTAGCGTCCTACAATGAGCAGTTCTTC
.	TRBV9	TRBJ2-1	TRBD2	CASSSGSTYNEQFF	TGTGCCAGCTCCAGCGGGAGCACCTACAATGAGCAGTTCTTC
.	TRBV7-2	TRBJ2-7	TRBD1	CASSVRQGAYEQYF	TGTGCCAGCAGCGTACGACAGGGGGCCTACGAGCAGTACTTC
.	TRBV28	TRBJ2-5	.	CASRVRDIGRAQYF	TGTGCCAGCAGGGTCCGGGACATTGGGAGGGCCCAGTACTTC
.	TRBV4-3	TRBJ2-5	.	CASSQDASQETQYF	TGCGCCAGCAGCCAAGATGCTAGCCAAGAGACCCAGTACTTC
.	TRBV30	TRBJ1-2	.	CAWSPGLTSYGYTF	TGTGCCTGGAGTCCGGGACTGACTTCGTATGGCTACACCTTC
.	TRBV19	TRBJ2-4	TRBD2	CASISLSSGTSIQYF	TGTGCCAGTATTTCTCTCTCTAGCGGTACAAGCATTCAGTACTTC
.	TRBV19	TRBJ2-6	.	CASLRLGSGANVLTF	TGTGCCAGTCTGAGACTGGGCTCTGGGGCCAACGTCCTGACTTTC
.	TRBV19	TRBJ2-3	TRBD2	CASSLAGADTQYF	TGTGCCAGTAGCTTAGCGGGAGCAGATACGCAGTATTTT
few	TRBV28	TRBJ1-2	.	CASSSRGYGYTF	TGTGCCAGCAGTTCGCGGGGTTATGGCTACACCTTC
.	TRBV6-5	TRBJ2-7	TRBD2	CATELQRGRYEQYF	TGTGCCACCGAGCTCCAGCGGGGGCGTTACGAGCAGTACTTC
.	TRBV28	TRBJ2-3	.	CASMSLGRTDTQYF	TGTGCCAGCATGAGCCTGGGCCGCACAGATACGCAGTATTTT
few	TRBV9	TRBJ2-3	TRBD2	CASSVGLAADTQYF	TGTGCCAGCAGCGTAGGCCTAGCGGCAGATACGCAGTATTTT
.	TRBV6-1	TRBJ2-1	TRBD2	CASRLAGAEQFF	TGTGCCAGCAGGCTAGCGGGAGCTGAGCAGTTCTTC
.	TRBV29-1	TRBJ1-4	TRBD1	CSFKGAGEKLFF	TGCAGCTTCAAGGGGGCGGGTGAAAAACTGTTTTTT
.	TRBV19	TRBJ1-2	TRBD1	CASSARTGDYGYTF	TGTGCCAGTAGTGCCCGGACAGGGGACTATGGCTACACCTTC
.	TRBV30	TRBJ2-4	.	CAWRLPPGVSQYF	TGTGCCTGGAGACTACCCCCGGGTGTTAGTCAGTACTTC
.	TRBV27	TRBJ1-1	.	CASSPDPEVRDTEAFF	TGTGCCAGCAGTCCCGACCCGGAGGTAAGGGACACTGAAGCTTTCTTT